The 28 T cell receptor beta chains listed next were all sequenced from one sample in a study of graft-versus-host responses after intestinal transplantation. Some clones are missing from TCRdb's copy, which holds only in-frame ones; the method was immunoSEQ multiplex PCR. Among tens of thousands of clones listed, 90% to 95% were seen once. Their target antigens are unknown. Here the sequenced sample was unstimulated CD8+ T cells sorted from spleen or lymph node cells, taken before transplant. Source of these receptors: a human donor who was the organ donor for an intestinal transplant.

J is TRBJ2-7 and V is TRBV4-1; 9 positions agree with TRBD1. The CDR3 covers 13 residues. The V gene end was trimmed by 6 bases and the J gene end by 4 bases; junction bases not matched to a gene: 4. Germline CDR1 and CDR2: MGHRA and YSYEKL. For the CDR3, the DNA is TGCGCCAGCAGACCGGGACAGGGATACGAGCAGTACTTC. Its protein product is CASRPGQGYEQYF.

J is TRBJ1-2 and V is TRBV5-1; tentatively, D is TRBD1 (5 bases). Germline CDR1 SGHRS, CDR2 YFSETQ. Trimming pared 0 bases from V and 2 bases from J, leaving 8 bases between. This CDR3 comprises 14 residues. This CDR3 is CASSLGKGNYGYTF. The CDR3 DNA follows: TGCGCCAGCAGCTTGGGTAAGGGGAACTATGGCTACACCTTC.

The chain combines TRBV6-1 with TRBJ1-6; D might be TRBD1 (5 bases). CDR3 size: 15 residues. Germline V lookup: CDR1 MNHNS, CDR2 SASEGT. V was shortened by 6 bases and J by 7 bases, with 16 bases between the two germline ends. The DNA for the CDR3 is TGTGCCAGCAGCGGTGGGACGGAAGGGAATTCACCCCTCCACTTT. It encodes CASSGGTEGNSPLHF.

The chain uses TRBV25-1 and TRBJ2-5; 9 bases line up with TRBD1. The CDR3 totals 14 residues. The germline gives CDR1 MGHDK, CDR2 SYGVNS. The J segment lost 5 bases and the V segment lost 6 bases, leaving 7 bases of the junction unmatched. The CDR3 here is CASSPGTGYETQYF. CDR3 coding DNA: TGTGCCAGCAGCCCAGGGACAGGGTACGAGACCCAGTACTTC.

V usage is TRBV18 and J usage is TRBJ1-4; D is unclear. The V end lost 2 bases, the J end lost 4 bases, and 8 bases lay between the germline ends. From germline, CDR1 is KGHSH and CDR2 LQKENI. The length of the CDR3 is 14 residues. The DNA for the CDR3 is TGTGCCAGCTCACCATCCTCCGATAATGAAAAACTGTTTTTT. This translates into CASSPSSDNEKLFF.

The chain combines TRBV4-2 with TRBJ2-1; TRBD2 matches 16 bases. The CDR3 is made up of 16 amino acids. Trimming at V came to 4 bases and at J to 9 bases, leaving 6 bases not matched to a gene. Germline-derived CDR1 and CDR2 are LGHNA and YNFKEQ. The CDR3 coding sequence is TGTGCCAGCAGCCCGGGACTAGCGGGGGGGCTGAGTGAGCAGTTCTTC. It encodes CASSPGLAGGLSEQFF.

This chain links TRBV11-3 with TRBJ2-3; TRBD2 is a possible D gene (6 bases). This CDR3 contains 14 residues. Trimming removed 5 bases from V and 4 bases from J, with 13 bases in between. Germline V gene sequence: CDR1 SGHNT, CDR2 YENEEA. In DNA, the CDR3 is TGTGCCAGCAGCCCACCGGAGGGACCAGATACGCAGTATTTT. It is translated as CASSPPEGPDTQYF.

Details on this clone: Different DNA sequences within this sample yield the same CDR3. The V call is TRBV30, the J call TRBJ2-7; TRBD1 agrees at 7 bases. The CDR3 has 14 amino acids. V dropped 0 bases and J dropped 2; count of bases not matched to a gene: 4. CDR1 and CDR2 from the germline V gene are GTSNPN and SVGIG (reference sequence). CDR3 sequence: CAWSVQGTAYEQYF. The CDR3 DNA reads TGTGCCTGGAGTGTACAGGGGACGGCCTACGAGCAGTACTTC.

The chain couples TRBV5-1 to TRBJ2-7; D is unresolved. This CDR3 has 13 residues. Germline lookup yields CDR1 SGHRS and CDR2 YFSETQ. V was trimmed by 4 bases and J by 2 bases, leaving 10 bases between them. The CDR3 DNA reads as TGCGCCAGCAGCCCTATTGAGACCTACGAGCAGTACTTC. It translates to CASSPIETYEQYF.

The chain employs TRBV11-1 and TRBJ2-5, with 9 positions matching TRBD2. Germline V CDR1 and CDR2: SGHAT, FQDESV (reference sequence). The V segment lost 4 bases and the J segment 1 base; nucleotides outside the gene matches: 7. CDR3 length equals 16 residues. The CDR3 DNA reads TGTGCCAGCAGCTCAGTAGCGGGGGCGGTCCAAGAGACCCAGTACTTC. It codes for CASSSVAGAVQETQYF.

The genes are TRBV27 and TRBJ2-7; 10 bases are shared with TRBD2. The CDR3 is made up of 13 amino acids. Germline CDR1 MNHEY, CDR2 SMNVEV (reference sequence). V was clipped by 8 bases and J by 5 bases; unmatched bases: 6. The CDR3 coding sequence is TGTGCCAGCGGAATAGCGGGGGGTCACGAGCAGTACTTC. Translation: CASGIAGGHEQYF.

J is TRBJ2-7 and V is TRBV9; no definite D call. The germline gives CDR1 SGDLS, CDR2 YYNGEE. This CDR3 has 12 amino acids. V lost 0 bases to trimming and J lost 5 bases, with 6 bases between them. The CDR3 region is CASSVDLHEQYF. The DNA of the CDR3 is TGTGCCAGCAGCGTAGACCTCCACGAGCAGTACTTC.

The chain has TRBV7-2 and TRBJ1-1; a weak D match, TRBD1 (5 bases). The ends were cut back, 5 bases at V and 1 base at J, with 14 bases in the middle. Germline loops: CDR1 SGHTA, CDR2 FQGNSA. The CDR3 runs 15 residues. Here the CDR3 DNA reads TGTGCCAGCAGCCTCCTCGGGGCCTGGAACACTGAAGCTTTCTTT. Amino acid sequence: CASSLLGAWNTEAFF.

The chain's CDR3 is CASSLSGEAEQFF. The CDR3 DNA follows: TGTGCCAGCAGTTTAAGCGGAGAAGCTGAGCAGTTCTTC. The rearrangement joins TRBV27 to TRBJ2-1; a possible D gene is TRBD2 (5 bases). The germline CDR1 and CDR2 sequences are MNHEY and SMNVEV (reference sequence). Trimming pared 2 bases from V and 9 bases from J, leaving 11 bases between. This CDR3 region has 13 residues.

This sequence joins TRBV15 and TRBJ2-2; 12 positions agree with TRBD2. With V trimmed by 8 bases and J by 4 bases, 5 bases remained unmatched. Germline assignment: CDR1 LNHNV and CDR2 YYDKDF (reference sequence). The CDR3 sequence is 15 residues long. The CDR3 DNA follows: TGTGCCACCGCTAGCGGGGGGGCCGGCACCGGGGAGCTGTTTTTT. It yields the protein CATASGGAGTGELFF.

This clone was recorded only once. The rearrangement joins TRBV4-1 to TRBJ1-4; tentative D call: TRBD1 (6 bases). V lost 0 bases to trimming and J lost 3 bases, with 8 bases between them. This CDR3 is 15 amino acids long. Germline V gives CDR1 MGHRA, CDR2 YSYEKL. The CDR3 bases are TGCGCCAGCAGCCAAGAAGGGGGTCCTAATGAAAAACTGTTTTTT. As protein: CASSQEGGPNEKLFF.

The J gene is TRBJ1-1, the V gene TRBV4-3; D gene unclear. Trimming cost V 3 bases and J 4 bases, with 9 bases left between them. CDR1 and CDR2 (germline): LGHNA, YSLEER. This CDR3 has 13 amino acids. CDR3 sequence reads: CASSQGTRTEAFF. The CDR3 nucleotides read TGCGCCAGCAGCCAGGGCACCCGCACTGAAGCTTTCTTT.

The CDR3 DNA reads TGCGCCAGCAGCCACGAAGGTGGGGGCGGCTCCTACGAGCAGTACTTC. It codes for CASSHEGGGGSYEQYF. The chain links TRBV4-1 to TRBJ2-7; maybe TRBD1 (6 bases). There are 16 residues in the CDR3. The V end was cut by 3 bases, the J end by 0 bases, with 15 bases between. From germline, CDR1 is MGHRA and CDR2 YSYEKL.

This clone was recorded a few times. The gene calls are TRBV7-9 and TRBJ1-6; TRBD1 matches at 12 bases. Trimming took 5 bases from V and 8 from J; bases not matched to a gene: 10. The CDR3 contains 17 residues. Germline CDR1 is SEHNR and CDR2 is FQNEAQ (reference sequence). CDR3 residues: CASSEPRDRGRDSPLHF. The CDR3 region has the DNA TGTGCCAGCAGCGAACCCCGGGACAGGGGGCGCGATTCACCCCTCCACTTT. Full variable domain (outside the CDR3, taken from reference TRBV7-9 and TRBJ1-6): DTGVSQNPRHKITKRGQNVTFRCDPISEHNRLYWYRQTLGQGPEFLTYFQNEAQLEKSRLLSDRFSAERPKGSFSTLEIQRTEQGDSAMYLCASSEPRDRGRDSPLHFGNGTRLTVT.

The V call is TRBV9, the J call TRBJ2-2; 9 nucleotides align to TRBD1. Looked up from germline, CDR1 is SGDLS and CDR2 is YYNGEE. The CDR3 totals 14 residues. The junction had 3 bases not matched to a gene; V was cut back by 3 bases and J by 6 bases. The CDR3 sequence is CASSATGGSGELFF. CDR3 DNA: TGTGCCAGCAGCGCAACAGGGGGCTCCGGGGAGCTGTTTTTT.

V usage is TRBV18 and J usage is TRBJ2-1, with D uncertain. The V gene's germline CDR1 is KGHSH and CDR2 LQKENI. Trimming took off 0 bases at V and 7 bases at J, with 7 bases between the two ends. The CDR3 loop spans 13 amino acids. CDR3 DNA sequence: TGTGCCAGCTCACCACCAGTTTGGAATGAGCAGTTCTTC. This translates into CASSPPVWNEQFF.

The chain carries TRBV5-6 and TRBJ2-2, with D unclear. The germline V gene has CDR1 SGHDT and CDR2 YYEEEE. V was clipped by 6 bases and J by 6 bases, with 18 bases between them. The CDR3 is made up of 15 amino acids. CDR3 sequence: CASTSTYVSAGELFF. CDR3 nucleotide sequence: TGTGCCAGCACTTCCACCTACGTTTCTGCCGGGGAGCTGTTTTTT.

The chain recombines TRBV29-1 with TRBJ2-3; TRBD1 matches at 11 bases. The CDR3 totals 15 residues. Germline CDR1 SQVTM, CDR2 ANQGSEA. With 1 base clipped from V and 4 bases from J, the junction kept 4 bases outside the gene matches. This CDR3 is CSVEGADRGPDTQYF. CDR3 DNA: TGCAGCGTTGAAGGGGCGGACAGGGGGCCAGATACGCAGTATTTT.

The V and J genes are TRBV27 and TRBJ1-2; a weak D match, TRBD1 (6 bases). The CDR3 loop spans 15 amino acids. The V end was cut by 2 bases, the J end by 6 bases, with 16 bases between. The V gene's germline CDR1 is MNHEY and CDR2 SMNVEV (reference sequence). The CDR3 DNA follows: TGTGCCAGCAGTTTACAAGGGGGGGTAAGGAATGGCTACACCTTC. It is translated as CASSLQGGVRNGYTF.

The chain uses TRBV4-1 and TRBJ2-7, with a tentative D call TRBD1 (6 bases). Germline V gene data show CDR1 as MGHRA and CDR2 as YSYEKL. This CDR3 region has 15 residues. Trimming shortened V by 0 bases and J by 4 bases, and 13 bases separated the two germline ends. In DNA, the CDR3 is TGCGCCAGCAGCCAAGAAAATGGGGGCAATTACGAGCAGTACTTC. Its translation is CASSQENGGNYEQYF.

In nucleotides, the CDR3 is TGCGCCAGCACTTCGGGACAGGGGAAAAGCTATGGCTACACCTTC. Translation: CASTSGQGKSYGYTF. The chain uses TRBV5-1 and TRBJ1-2, with TRBD1 identical over 10 bases. The CDR3 loop spans 15 amino acids. CDR1 SGHRS and CDR2 YFSETQ come from the germline V gene. V gave up 6 bases and J gave up 4 bases; unmatched junction bases: 9.

V gene TRBV2 combines with J gene TRBJ1-2; D not resolved. CDR3 length: 16 amino acids. Germline-derived CDR1 and CDR2 are SNHLY and FYNNEI. V lost 5 bases and J lost 4, with 20 bases in between. The CDR3 DNA reads as TGTGCCAGCAGTCGTTATGGGCAACTTTCTTTCTATGGCTACACCTTC. It is translated as CASSRYGQLSFYGYTF.

The chain is built from TRBV4-3 and TRBJ2-7; 7 bases agree with TRBD1. From germline, CDR1 is LGHNA and CDR2 YSLEER. V shed 0 bases and J 2 bases; nucleotides not matched to a gene: 4. The CDR3 length is 15 residues. The CDR3 loop reads CASSQEQGYPYEQYF. The DNA for the CDR3 is TGCGCCAGCAGCCAAGAACAGGGGTATCCCTACGAGCAGTACTTC.